This is a list of T cell receptor beta chains from one sample in a study of glioma-infiltrating T cells after dendritic cell vaccination. TCRdb's table, derived via immunoSEQ multiplex PCR, lists solely in-frame clones and lacks some. The repertoire consists of about 82,000 clones, with 85% to 90% occurring once and the leading ten covering about 3%. The material was blood, obtained before dendritic cell vaccination. The receptors were gathered from a human donor with glioblastoma. CDR3s include the opening cysteine and the closing phenylalanine or tryptophan. A D gene is named only where the DNA matches it firmly. Where a row states a size, it is once, few, many or the class of an expanded clone; other rows omit it.

>TRBJ2-3|TRBV7-2|TRBD2|-
TGTGCCAGCAGCTTTAGCGGGGGGGCCGGTTATACGCAGTATTTT
CASSFSGGAGYTQYF
>TRBJ1-5|TRBV6-5|TRBD1|-
TGTGCCAGCAGACAGGGGAGGAACAATCAGCCCCAGCATTTT
CASRQGRNNQPQHF
>TRBJ1-2|TRBV6-1|TRBD1|once
TGTGCCAGCAGTGCCGGGACAGGGAATGATCGTGGCTACACCTTC
CASSAGTGNDRGYTF
>TRBJ2-1|TRBV12-5|-|-
TGTGCTAGTGGTTTGGATATGGGCCACAATGAGCAGTTCTTC
CASGLDMGHNEQFF
>TRBJ2-3|TRBV29-1|TRBD2|-
TGCAGCGCCTCGGGACTAGCGGGAGTAGATACGCAGTATTTT
CSASGLAGVDTQYF
>TRBJ1-1|TRBV30|-|-
TGTGCCTGGAGTGGGGGCCCAACCGTACGAGCTTTCTTT
CAWSGGPTVRAFF
>TRBJ1-2|TRBV7-4|-|-
TGTGCCAGCAGCACCGGACAGAACTATGGCTACACCTTC
CASSTGQNYGYTF
>TRBJ2-7|TRBV7-6|TRBD2|medium-sized
TGTGCCAGCAGCTCGAGCGGGGCCTTAACCGAGCAGTACTTC
CASSSSGALTEQYF
>TRBJ1-1|TRBV19|-|-
TGTGCCAGTAGTCCCCGACAGTTCGGTCGCCTAGCTTTCTTT
CASSPRQFGRLAFF
>TRBJ2-7|TRBV5-1|-|-
TGCGCCAGCAGCTTGAGGGAGGCCGTAAGGGACGAGCAGTACTTC
CASSLREAVRDEQYF
>TRBJ2-7|TRBV5-5|-|once
TGTGCCAGCAGCTTGTACGCGGGCGCAGAGGCTTCCTACGAGCAGTACTTC
CASSLYAGAEASYEQYF
>TRBJ2-7|TRBV10-3|TRBD2|-
TGTGCCATCAGTGAGTCTGCAGGACTAGGGCCCTCCTACGAGCAGTACTTC
CAISESAGLGPSYEQYF
>TRBJ2-7|TRBV9|TRBD2|once
TGTGCCAGCAGCCCCCCAAGGCTAGCGGGGGGCTCCTACGAGCAGTACTTC
CASSPPRLAGGSYEQYF
>TRBJ1-1|TRBV18|-|once
TGTGCCAGCTCACCCACAGGGTTCACTGAAGCTTTCTTT
CASSPTGFTEAFF
>TRBJ2-3|TRBV5-1|TRBD2|-
TGCGCCAGCAGCACCGGGACTAGCGGGAGTGATACGCAGTATTTT
CASSTGTSGSDTQYF
>TRBJ1-2|TRBV5-1|TRBD1|-
TGCGCCAGCAGCCAGGGACAGGGCATTGGCTACACCTTC
CASSQGQGIGYTF
>TRBJ1-3|TRBV7-9|-|-
TGTGCCAGCAGCCCATCGAGCCCCTGGGGGAGGAGAAACACCATATATTTT
CASSPSSPWGRRNTIYF
>TRBJ1-5|TRBV6-1|-|-
TGTGCCAGCGGTCACAAAAGGTCGGGGGATCAGCCCCAGCATTTT
CASGHKRSGDQPQHF
>TRBJ2-4|TRBV2|-|-
TGTGCCAGCAGGGTTTTACAGCCAATAGCCAAAAACATTCAGTACTTC
CASRVLQPIAKNIQYF
>TRBJ2-5|TRBV18|TRBD2|-
TGTGCCAGCTCACCGACTAGCGGGAGTTCGAAGACCCAGTACTTC
CASSPTSGSSKTQYF
>TRBJ2-7|TRBV19|TRBD2|-
TGTGCCAGTAGTATTTCTGGGGGAGGGCACAACGAGCAGTACTTC
CASSISGGGHNEQYF
>TRBJ2-1|TRBV10-3|TRBD2|-
TGTGCCATCAGTTCCAGGAGAGGACTAGCGGGGTCCAGCTCCTACAATGAGCAGTTCTTC
CAISSRRGLAGSSSYNEQFF
>TRBJ1-1|TRBV5-4|-|-
TGTGCCAGCAGCTTGGAATTTGTCCGGGACACTGAAGCTTTCTTT
CASSLEFVRDTEAFF
>TRBJ1-5|TRBV27|-|-
TGTGCCAGCAGTTTCTCTAGCATGGGAGCCCAGCATTTT
CASSFSSMGAQHF
>TRBJ1-2|TRBV5-1|TRBD1|few
TGCGCCAGCAGCTTGGAAGGCAGGGGGCAAGATGGCTACACCTTC
CASSLEGRGQDGYTF
>TRBJ1-5|TRBV7-2|-|-
TGTGCCAGCAGCGAATACAGGAATAGCAATCAGCCCCAGCATTTT
CASSEYRNSNQPQHF
>TRBJ1-4|TRBV7-9|TRBD1|-
TGTGCCAGCAGCTCGACAGGGACTGCAACTAATGAAAAACTGTTTTTT
CASSSTGTATNEKLFF
>TRBJ2-3|TRBV14|TRBD2|-
TGTGCCAGCAGCCAAGAAGCGGGAGGGCCTACAGATACGCAGTATTTT
CASSQEAGGPTDTQYF
>TRBJ2-1|TRBV15|-|-
TGTGCCACCAGCAGAGATCGCCAGGGGTACAACAATGAGCAGTTCTTC
CATSRDRQGYNNEQFF
>TRBJ1-2|TRBV10-2|-|-
TGCGCCAGCAGCGAACAGGGTAGGAACTATGGCTACACCTTC
CASSEQGRNYGYTF
>TRBJ2-3|TRBV9|TRBD1|-
TGTGCCAGCAGCGGGGGACAGAGCACAGATACGCAGTATTTT
CASSGGQSTDTQYF
>TRBJ1-2|TRBV2|TRBD1|-
TGTGCCAGCAGCCCCCGGGACAGCTATGGCTACACCTTC
CASSPRDSYGYTF
>TRBJ2-6|TRBV5-4|-|-
TGTGCCAGCAGCTTAATATCGGGGGCTGGGGCCAACGTCCTGACTTTC
CASSLISGAGANVLTF
>TRBJ1-1|TRBV2|-|once
TGTGCCAGCAGTGCCAGGGAGGACACTGAAGCTTTCTTT
CASSAREDTEAFF
>TRBJ2-1|TRBV19|TRBD2|few
TGTGCCAGTAGTATATCGGGACTAGCTGAGCAGTTCTTC
CASSISGLAEQFF
>TRBJ1-5|TRBV19|TRBD1|-
TGTGCCAGTAGCATCTCCGGGACAGGGGGCTTTCAGCCCCAGCATTTT
CASSISGTGGFQPQHF
>TRBJ1-5|TRBV21-1|-|-
TGTGCCAGCAACCCTCCGGGCGACAGGGTGGGAATATCGAGCAATCAGCCCCAGCATTTT
CASNPPGDRVGISSNQPQHF
>TRBJ1-1|TRBV6-5|-|-
TGTGCCAGCAGACGCGATCAGGAGAACACTGAAGCTTTCTTT
CASRRDQENTEAFF
>TRBJ2-3|TRBV10-3|TRBD2|-
TGTGCCATCAGTGGACTAGCGGGAGGGAATCGCGCAGATACGCAGTATTTT
CAISGLAGGNRADTQYF